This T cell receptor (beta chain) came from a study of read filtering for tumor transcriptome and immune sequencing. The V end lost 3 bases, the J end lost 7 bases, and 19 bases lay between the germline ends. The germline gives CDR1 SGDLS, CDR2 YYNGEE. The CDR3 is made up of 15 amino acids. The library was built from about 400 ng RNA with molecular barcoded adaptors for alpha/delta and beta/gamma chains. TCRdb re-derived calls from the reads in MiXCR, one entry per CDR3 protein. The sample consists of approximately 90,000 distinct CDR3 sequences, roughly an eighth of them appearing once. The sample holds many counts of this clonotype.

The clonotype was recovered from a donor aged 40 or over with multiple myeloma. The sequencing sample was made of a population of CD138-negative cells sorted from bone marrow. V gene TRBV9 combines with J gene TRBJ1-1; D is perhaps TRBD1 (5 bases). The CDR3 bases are TGTGCCAGCAGCGCCCTTACCCCAGGGTTAGGTGAAGCTTTCTTT. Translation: CASSALTPGLGEAFF.